The 18 T cell receptor beta chains below all came from one sample that was sequenced in a study of CD8+ T cells in alopecia areata. Following RNA extraction, reverse transcription yielded cDNA that acted as the sequencing template. TCRdb's table, derived via immunoSEQ multiplex PCR, lists solely in-frame clones and lacks some. The sample has some 82,000 clones, about 53% seen once; the top ten hold about 6%. The specimen sequenced was NKG2D-high CD8+ T cells sorted from blood. Receptors were obtained from a human donor with alopecia areata.

The chain employs TRBV7-9 and TRBJ1-1; 8 bases match TRBD1. This CDR3 contains 16 residues. J lost 0 bases, V lost 5 bases, and 8 bases had no gene match. The germline gives CDR1 SEHNR, CDR2 FQNEAQ (reference sequence). CDR3 DNA: TGTGCCAGCAGCCCGCCCTGGACAGGGATGAACACTGAAGCTTTCTTT. Residues: CASSPPWTGMNTEAFF.

This rearrangement joins TRBV2 to TRBJ1-2; D ambiguous. V gave up 5 bases and J gave up 8 bases, with 3 bases separating them. The CDR3 contains 9 residues. Germline-derived CDR1 and CDR2 are SNHLY and FYNNEI. Here the CDR3 DNA reads TGTGCCAGCAGTAGCGGCTACACCTTC. Protein product: CASSSGYTF.

This clone was observed a few times. The J gene is TRBJ2-6, the V gene TRBV7-9; 11 bases align to TRBD2. This CDR3 region has 17 residues. Germline CDR1 SEHNR, CDR2 FQNEAQ (reference sequence). V was clipped by 4 bases and J by 2 bases; unmatched bases: 4. CDR3 sequence: CASSSPTSGAGANVLTF. Here the CDR3 DNA reads TGTGCCAGCAGCTCACCGACTAGCGGGGCTGGGGCCAACGTCCTGACTTTC.

There are a few counts of this clone. The CDR3 loop is CASLRRGNGYTF. The CDR3 coding sequence is TGTGCCAGCCTTCGCAGGGGGAATGGCTACACCTTC. The V call is TRBV28, the J call TRBJ1-2, with 7 bases lining up with TRBD1. V shed 8 bases, J shed 6 bases, and the junction held 6 bases outside the gene matches. Germline V gene data show CDR1 as MDHEN and CDR2 as SYDVKM. This CDR3 has 12 residues.

V gene TRBV4-1 combines with J gene TRBJ2-7, with 7 bases identical to TRBD2. This CDR3 is built from 14 residues. With V trimmed by 0 bases and J by 7 bases, 6 bases remained unmatched. The germline CDR1 and CDR2 sequences are MGHRA and YSYEKL. The CDR3 loop reads CASSQDRGEWEQYF. The CDR3 nucleotides are TGCGCCAGCAGCCAAGACCGGGGGGAGTGGGAGCAGTACTTC.

V and J are TRBV4-1 and TRBJ2-2; D remains unclear. This CDR3 spans 12 amino acids. Looked up from germline, CDR1 is MGHRA and CDR2 is YSYEKL. Trimming pared 4 bases from V and 8 bases from J, leaving 8 bases between. The CDR3 loop is CASSLLLGELFF. For the CDR3, the DNA is TGCGCCAGCAGCCTTTTACTGGGGGAGCTGTTTTTT.

This sequence joins TRBV5-6 and TRBJ2-7; no reliable D call. With 3 bases removed from V and 7 bases from J, the gap between germline ends came to 8 bases. This CDR3 is 11 amino acids long. Germline V lookup: CDR1 SGHDT, CDR2 YYEEEE. The CDR3 protein is CASSSGWEQYF. The CDR3 region has the DNA TGTGCCAGCAGCTCGGGTTGGGAGCAGTACTTC.

The V call is TRBV27, the J call TRBJ2-5, with no clear D. The last part of the DNA fits TRBJ2-7 better; the J call may be wrong. Per germline, CDR1 MNHEY and CDR2 SMNVEV (reference sequence). The CDR3 spans 13 residues. The CDR3 region has the DNA TGTGCCAGCAGTTATGAACTCGCCGCCGAGCAGTACTTC. This codes for CASSYELAAEQYF.

The chain is built from TRBV4-1 and TRBJ2-1; TRBD1 is a possible D gene (6 bases). This CDR3 is built from 12 residues. The germline CDR1 and CDR2 sequences are MGHRA and YSYEKL. V was cut by 0 bases and J by 12 bases, with 9 bases left in between. The CDR3 loop is CASSQDAGVQFF. The CDR3 DNA reads as TGCGCCAGCAGCCAAGATGCAGGGGTGCAGTTCTTC.

The chain carries TRBV23-1 and TRBJ2-5; D is ambiguous. TRBV23-1 is filed as an ORF, its function uncertain. The length of the CDR3 is 17 residues. Trimming removed 2 bases at V and 1 base at J, with 17 bases between. For the CDR3, the DNA is TGCGCCAGCAGTCAAGTGGGCAGACCAACCCTCCAAGAGACCCAGTACTTC. It specifies CASSQVGRPTLQETQYF.

This chain uses TRBV29-1 with TRBJ1-2, with D unresolved. The CDR3 covers 13 residues. Germline V CDR1 and CDR2: SQVTM, ANQGSEA. Trimming removed 1 base at V and 4 bases at J, with 10 bases between. Here the CDR3 reads CSVEAGVPYGYTF. CDR3 DNA: TGCAGCGTTGAAGCCGGGGTACCCTATGGCTACACCTTC.

This clone has a handful of counts. The chain joins TRBV29-1 to TRBJ1-2; a weak D match, TRBD1 (6 bases). The V and J ends lost 3 bases and 4 bases respectively, with 9 bases between them. There are 12 residues in the CDR3. The germline V gene has CDR1 SQVTM and CDR2 ANQGSEA. The CDR3 nucleotides are TGCAGCGTTGAGGACAGCTTCTATGGCTACACCTTC. Translating gives CSVEDSFYGYTF.

The chain carries TRBV29-1 and TRBJ2-2; D unresolved. Trimming pared 8 bases from V and 3 bases from J, leaving 16 bases between. The CDR3 is 14 amino acids. Germline CDR1 SQVTM, CDR2 ANQGSEA. The CDR3 coding sequence is TGCAGCACATCTGCGACCGTGGACACCGGGGAGCTGTTTTTT. Protein product: CSTSATVDTGELFF.

This clone has a single count. V and J are TRBV29-1 and TRBJ2-7, with D possibly being TRBD1 (5 bases). Trimming removed 6 bases from V and 0 bases from J, with 12 bases in between. Germline CDR1 reads SQVTM; CDR2 reads ANQGSEA. This CDR3 is 13 amino acids long. The CDR3 DNA is TGCAGCGTCCTTGAGACAGACTCCTACGAGCAGTACTTC. Residues: CSVLETDSYEQYF.

The V and J genes are TRBV5-1 and TRBJ2-1; no definite D call. CDR3 size: 12 residues. Trimming pared 7 bases from V and 0 bases from J, leaving 5 bases between. The V gene's germline CDR1 is SGHRS and CDR2 YFSETQ. The CDR3 spells CASYSSYNEQFF. In DNA form, the CDR3 reads TGCGCCAGCTACAGCTCCTACAATGAGCAGTTCTTC.

V gene TRBV30 combines with J gene TRBJ2-7, with D perhaps matching TRBD2 (6 bases). Trimming took 0 bases from V and 2 from J, leaving 17 bases between them. The CDR3 runs to 16 residues. Germline values: CDR1 GTSNPN, CDR2 SVGIG (reference sequence). The CDR3 spells CAWSVLPDYQTYEQYF. The CDR3 coding sequence is TGTGCCTGGAGTGTACTGCCGGACTACCAAACCTACGAGCAGTACTTC.

This clone came up a few times. The gene calls are TRBV6-5 and TRBJ2-5; no reliable D call. Per the germline V gene, CDR1 is MNHEY and CDR2 is SVGAGI. The V end was cut by 2 bases, the J end by 2 bases, with 6 bases between. This CDR3 comprises 13 residues. CDR3 in amino acids: CASSYDDQETQYF. The CDR3 coding sequence is TGTGCCAGCAGTTACGACGATCAAGAGACCCAGTACTTC.

The CDR3 sequence is CASSLGTTSGTHNEQFF. The CDR3 bases are TGTGCCAGCAGTTTGGGAACTACTAGCGGGACCCACAATGAGCAGTTCTTC. This chain uses TRBV28 with TRBJ2-1; 10 bases map to TRBD2. CDR1 MDHEN and CDR2 SYDVKM come from the germline V gene. The CDR3 is made up of 17 amino acids. J lost 5 bases, V lost 3 bases, and 10 bases had no gene match. The complete variable domain, with remaining parts taken from reference TRBV28 and TRBJ2-1, reads DVKVTQSSRYLVKRTGEKVFLECVQDMDHENMFWYRQDPGLGLRLIYFSYDVKMKEKGDIPEGYSVSREKKERFSLILESASTNQTSMYLCASSLGTTSGTHNEQFFGPGTRLTVL.